The 22 T cell receptor beta chains given below trace back to one sample, sequenced in a study of metastatic and nonmetastatic thyroid tumors. MiXCR reprocessed the PCR reads for TCRdb. The table lists approximately 9,500 clones, less than 40% of them singletons, with approximately 4.4% in the top ten. The entire patient cohort was treatment-naive prior to thyroid surgery. Sequenced: tumor tissue. Receptors were obtained from a female donor with papillary thyroid cancer or a benign thyroid nodule (not recorded which). Some clones in this sample may be carry-over from other donors' samples.

The rearrangement links TRBV6-1 to TRBJ2-1; TRBD2 matches at 7 bases. This CDR3 is built from 14 residues. V trimming: 4 bases; J trimming: 10 bases; junction bases outside the gene matches: 10. Looked up from germline, CDR1 is MNHNS and CDR2 is SASEGT. For the CDR3, the DNA is TGTGCCAGCAGTGGGGACTGGGGGGAGGGGGAGCAGTTCTTC. Translation gives CASSGDWGEGEQFF.

This clone was seen ten or more times. V gene TRBV7-9 combines with J gene TRBJ1-4, with unresolved D. Germline V gene data show CDR1 as SEHNR and CDR2 as FQNEAQ (reference sequence). V was shortened by 4 bases and J by 0 bases, with 12 bases between the two germline ends. The CDR3 extends over 16 amino acids. The CDR3 DNA reads TGTGCCAGCAGCTCGAGCAGCCGCCCAACTAATGAAAAACTGTTTTTT. Its translation: CASSSSSRPTNEKLFF.

The V call is TRBV7-6, the J call TRBJ2-1; 8 positions match TRBD2. Germline CDR1 SGHVS, CDR2 FNYEAQ. The CDR3 runs to 14 residues. J lost 11 bases, V lost 2 bases, and 8 bases had no gene match. In DNA, the CDR3 is TGTGCCAGCAGCTTATCGGGAGGGCCGAATAAGCAGTTCTTC. Translation gives CASSLSGGPNKQFF.

In this sample, this clone is medium-sized. V gene TRBV6-2 or TRBV6-3 combines with J gene TRBJ1-5; D uncertain. This CDR3 is 14 amino acids long. The V gene's germline CDR1 is MNHEY and CDR2 SVGEGT. Trimming cost V 1 base and J 4 bases, with 8 bases left between them. CDR3 in DNA: TGTGCCAGCAGTTACTGGGGAAGAAATCAGCCCCAGCATTTT. As protein: CASSYWGRNQPQHF.

Notes on this clone: A junction boundary mismatches the germline segment, possibly from a read error. The chain recombines TRBV5-1 with TRBJ2-1; no definite D call. This CDR3 region has 16 residues. Germline V gene sequence: CDR1 SGHRS, CDR2 YFSETQ. The CDR3 DNA is TGTGCCAGCAGCCCGATCTCTAGAAGTGTGGACAATGAGCAGTTCTTC. Amino acids: CASSPISRSVDNEQFF.

The rearrangement links TRBV6-1 to TRBJ2-7, with 7 bases that match TRBD1. V lost 7 bases, J lost 8 bases, and 14 bases stayed unmatched. This CDR3 has 14 amino acids. Germline CDR1 is MNHNS and CDR2 is SASEGT. The DNA for the CDR3 is TGTGCCAGCATGGACAGGTTGAAGGTCTATCAGCAGTACTTC. This gives the protein CASMDRLKVYQQYF.

The chain joins TRBV20-1 to TRBJ2-7; 10 bases line up with TRBD1. This CDR3 region has 12 residues. J was trimmed by 5 bases and V by 7 bases; bases with no gene match: 5. In germline, CDR1 is DFQATT, CDR2 SNEGSKA (reference sequence). Here the CDR3 DNA reads TGCAGTGGGGGACAGGGGACGAACGAGCAGTACTTC. It encodes CSGGQGTNEQYF.

This clone was observed many times. The chain recombines TRBV7-9 with TRBJ1-1, with a weak D call TRBD1 (6 bases). The CDR3 length is 13 residues. V was shortened by 5 bases and J by 6 bases, with 13 bases between the two germline ends. Germline values: CDR1 SEHNR, CDR2 FQNEAQ (reference sequence). CDR3 sequence (DNA): TGTGCCAGCAGCGCGAATGGGGGCTCTGAAGCTTTCTTT. This gives the protein CASSANGGSEAFF.

This clone is classed as medium-sized. The CDR3 sequence is CASSKGPTYEQYF. As DNA, the CDR3 is TGTGCCAGCAGTAAGGGCCCAACCTACGAGCAGTACTTC. The chain couples TRBV27 to TRBJ2-7; D gene unclear. The CDR3 extends over 13 amino acids. Trimming left V 5 bases short and J 2 bases short, with 10 bases between. Looked up from germline, CDR1 is MNHEY and CDR2 is SMNVEV (reference sequence).

The genes are TRBV11-2 and TRBJ2-3; 9 bases are a match to TRBD2. This CDR3 region has 16 residues. V was pared by 5 bases and J by 4 bases, with 10 bases of the junction left unmatched. The germline V gene encodes CDR1 SGHAT and CDR2 FQNNGV. CDR3 protein: CASSPMAGGCADTQYF. The CDR3 DNA is TGTGCCAGCAGCCCCATGGCGGGAGGGTGCGCAGATACGCAGTATTTT.

This clone is medium-sized (0.01 to 0.1%). This chain joins TRBV3-1 and TRBJ2-1; D remains ambiguous. The CDR3 runs to 13 residues. Germline CDR1 is LGHDT and CDR2 is YNNKEL (reference sequence). Trimming took off 2 bases at V and 5 bases at J, with 7 bases between the two ends. This chain's CDR3 is CASSQSADNEQFF. The CDR3 region has the DNA TGTGCCAGCAGCCAAAGTGCCGACAATGAGCAGTTCTTC.

The V call is TRBV7-8, the J call TRBJ2-1; 9 positions agree with TRBD1. Germline CDR1 SGHVS, CDR2 FQNEAQ. With V trimmed by 5 bases and J by 9 bases, 8 bases remained unmatched. The CDR3 sequence is 14 residues long. The CDR3 DNA follows: TGTGCCAGCAGCAGAGACAGGGGGAGAGGTGAGCAGTTCTTC. Its protein product is CASSRDRGRGEQFF.

This chain uses TRBV3-1 with TRBJ2-3; 7 bases are shared with TRBD1. The ends lost 1 base at V and 2 bases at J; junction bases unmatched: 3. CDR1 is LGHDT, CDR2 YNNKEL, per germline (reference sequence). The CDR3 is 15 amino acids. The CDR3 DNA follows: TGTGCCAGCAGCCAAGGACAGGGCGACACAGATACGCAGTATTTT. It is translated as CASSQGQGDTDTQYF.

This clone rates as medium-sized (0.01 to 0.1%). V and J are TRBV6-5 and TRBJ2-6, with no clear D. Germline-derived CDR1 and CDR2 are MNHEY and SVGAGI. This CDR3 is 12 amino acids long. The V and J ends lost 3 bases and 3 bases respectively, with 0 bases between them. CDR3 coding DNA: TGTGCCAGCAGTTATGGGGCCAACGTCCTGACTTTC. It codes for CASSYGANVLTF.

This clone was detected a few times. The rearrangement joins TRBV20-1 to TRBJ2-1; D not resolved. Germline loops: CDR1 DFQATT, CDR2 SNEGSKA (reference sequence). CDR3 length equals 16 residues. V lost 5 bases, J lost 4 bases, and 21 bases lay in between. Here the CDR3 DNA reads TGCAGTGCTTGTCAAACTGGCCCCTTGTCTTACAATGAGCAGTTCTTC. This codes for CSACQTGPLSYNEQFF.

This sequence joins TRBV20-1 and TRBJ1-5, with D possibly matching TRBD1 (5 bases). Germline V lookup: CDR1 DFQATT, CDR2 SNEGSKA (reference sequence). Between the trimmed V and J ends, which lost 5 bases and 3 bases, there was a span of 8 bases. The CDR3 loop spans 12 amino acids. In DNA, the CDR3 is TGCAGTGCTCGGGACTCCAATCAGCCCCAGCATTTT. It is translated as CSARDSNQPQHF.

This chain connects TRBV11-2 to TRBJ2-3; tentative D call: TRBD2 (6 bases). The ends were cut back, 5 bases at V and 0 bases at J, with 12 bases in the middle. The CDR3 sequence is 15 residues long. Germline V gives CDR1 SGHAT, CDR2 FQNNGV. The CDR3 here is CASSRGTLSTDTQYF. CDR3 coding DNA: TGTGCCAGCAGCAGAGGGACTCTCAGCACAGATACGCAGTATTTT.

The chain couples TRBV20-1 to TRBJ1-1; D is undetermined. Trimming stripped 3 bases from V and 0 bases from J, with 14 bases between. Germline V gives CDR1 DFQATT, CDR2 SNEGSKA (reference sequence). This CDR3 has 15 amino acids. The CDR3 spells CSARDDGDMNTEAFF. The CDR3 bases are TGCAGTGCTAGGGATGACGGGGATATGAACACTGAAGCTTTCTTT.

V gene TRBV6-1 combines with J gene TRBJ2-7; D unresolved. Trimming left V 5 bases short and J 4 bases short, with 6 bases between. Germline CDR1 reads MNHNS; CDR2 reads SASEGT. The CDR3 consists of 11 residues. The CDR3, as DNA: TGTGCCAGCAGTCCGAGATACGAGCAGTACTTC. Its protein is CASSPRYEQYF.

The chain has TRBV4-1 and TRBJ2-7; 9 nucleotides agree with TRBD2. Germline V gene data show CDR1 as MGHRA and CDR2 as YSYEKL. The CDR3 consists of 16 residues. V was pared by 1 base and J by 4 bases, with 8 bases of the junction left unmatched. The CDR3 nucleotides are TGCGCCAGCAGCCAAGGCGCGGGAGGGCCTGGGTACGAGCAGTACTTC. Translating it yields CASSQGAGGPGYEQYF.

This clone is medium-sized (0.01 to 0.1%) by share. The gene calls are TRBV6-2 or TRBV6-3 and TRBJ1-2, with a possible D match to TRBD1 (5 bases). Trimming stripped 6 bases from V and 4 bases from J, with 15 bases between. CDR3 length: 14 residues. Germline V gene lookup returns CDR1 MNHEY and CDR2 SVGEGT. Here the CDR3 DNA reads TGTGCCAGCAGAGGCGGGGGTCGCGGCTATGGCTACACCTTC. This encodes CASRGGGRGYGYTF.

This clone rates as medium-sized (0.01 to 0.1%). The chain combines TRBV28 with TRBJ1-1; 11 nucleotides line up with TRBD1. This CDR3 spans 16 amino acids. V shed 6 bases, J shed 1 base, and the junction held 7 bases outside the gene matches. Germline V lookup: CDR1 MDHEN, CDR2 SYDVKM. This CDR3 reads CASRGQGVGENTEAFF. As DNA, the CDR3 is TGTGCCAGCAGGGGACAGGGGGTGGGGGAGAACACTGAAGCTTTCTTT.